This TCR beta chain is from a study of T cells in localized non-small cell lung cancer. V lost 4 bases to trimming and J lost 4 bases; unmatched junction nucleotides: 14. Germline V gives CDR1 SGDLS, CDR2 YYNGEE. CDR3 length equals 17 residues. Sequenced by immunoSEQ multiplex PCR; TCRdb stores in-frame clones only, minus some. The table lists 70,000 to 100,000 clones, approximately 80% of them singletons. The sample in question was peripheral blood, obtained before any cancer treatment. This clonotype was sampled from a female donor aged 60 or older with stage I lung adenocarcinoma. The chain is built from TRBV9 and TRBJ2-3, with 8 nucleotides matching TRBD1. The CDR3 DNA reads TGTGCCAGCAGCAACCCTCGGACAGGGTTCTTCTCAGATACGCAGTATTTT. Protein product: CASSNPRTGFFSDTQYF.